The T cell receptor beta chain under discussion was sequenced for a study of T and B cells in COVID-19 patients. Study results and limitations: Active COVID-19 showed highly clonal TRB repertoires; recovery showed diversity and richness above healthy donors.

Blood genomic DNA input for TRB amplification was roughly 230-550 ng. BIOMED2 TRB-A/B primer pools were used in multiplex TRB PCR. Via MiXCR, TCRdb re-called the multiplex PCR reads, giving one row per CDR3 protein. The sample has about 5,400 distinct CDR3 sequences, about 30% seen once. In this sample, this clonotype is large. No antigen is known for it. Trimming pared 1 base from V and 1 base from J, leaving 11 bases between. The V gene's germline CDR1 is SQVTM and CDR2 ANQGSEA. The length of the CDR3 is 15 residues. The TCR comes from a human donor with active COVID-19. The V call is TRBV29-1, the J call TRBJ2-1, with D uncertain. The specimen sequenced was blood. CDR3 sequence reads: CSVEGVVGSYNEQFF. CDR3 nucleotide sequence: TGCAGCGTTGAAGGAGTAGTCGGGTCCTACAATGAGCAGTTCTTC.